This T cell receptor beta chain was recorded in a study of shared T cell receptors in the human thymus. As to this clone: Other DNA sequences from this sample encode an identical CDR3 as well.

The CDR3 spans 15 residues. Germline CDR1 reads MNHNY; CDR2 reads SVGAGI (reference sequence). With 0 bases removed from V and 3 bases from J, the gap between germline ends came to 10 bases. Measured with immunoSEQ multiplex PCR; TCRdb has only the in-frame clones, and not every one. The table includes more than 550,000 clones, about 90% detected once. In addition, the sample was reused for a study of human thymus T cells. That work states: Immunologically healthy infants in Finland undergoing congenital heart defect surgery were the donors. Resections from corrective heart surgery provided thymus tissue. Within thymic and blood repertoires, V and J gene usage appeared to be biased.

The gene calls are TRBV6-6 and TRBJ2-3, with D perhaps TRBD2 (5 bases). The TCR was taken from a boy under two years old with a congenital heart defect. Source material: thymocytes. CDR3: CASSYSGGSTDTQYF. CDR3 nucleotide sequence: TGTGCCAGCAGTTACTCCGGCGGGTCTACAGATACGCAGTATTTT.